This T cell receptor beta chain was sequenced during a study of cytomegalovirus exposure and HLA in healthy donors. Notes on the study in general: Cytomegalovirus association was assigned to approximately 160 TCR beta chains. Available immune exposure information was restricted to CMV serostatus only. Follow-up analysis later connected one missense variant in DCLRE1C with trimming of TCR beta V- and J-genes.

Comments on this clone: What it binds is not known.

Germline values: CDR1 GTSNPN, CDR2 SVGIG (reference sequence). V was cut by 4 bases and J by 1 base, with 7 bases left in between. This CDR3 spans 13 amino acids. The PCR had 60 Vbeta and 13 Jbeta primers. The protocol was immunoSEQ multiplex PCR, while the TCRdb copy is restricted to in-frame clones and leaves out a portion. The data hold 150,000 to 200,000 clones, with 80% observed a single time. Samples came from healthy bone marrow donors. Sequencing input: PBMCs. The J gene is TRBJ2-2, the V gene TRBV30; D gene ambiguous. The clonotype was recovered from a male donor in good health and CMV-seropositive. In DNA form, the CDR3 reads TGTGCCTGGAACCCACTGAACACCGGGGAGCTGTTTTTT. Protein product: CAWNPLNTGELFF.